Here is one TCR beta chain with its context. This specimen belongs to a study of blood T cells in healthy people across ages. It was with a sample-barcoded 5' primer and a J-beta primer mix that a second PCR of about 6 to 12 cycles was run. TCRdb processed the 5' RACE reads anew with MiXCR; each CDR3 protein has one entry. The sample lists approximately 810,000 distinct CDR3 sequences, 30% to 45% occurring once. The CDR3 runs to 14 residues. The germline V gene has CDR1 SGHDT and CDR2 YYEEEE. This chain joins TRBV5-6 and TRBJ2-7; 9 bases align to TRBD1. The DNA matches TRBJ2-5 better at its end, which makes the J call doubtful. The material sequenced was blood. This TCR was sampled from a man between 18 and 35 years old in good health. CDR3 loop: CASSPSGTGETQYF. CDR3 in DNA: TGTGCCAGCAGCCCTTCCGGGACAGGGGAGACCCAGTACTTC.